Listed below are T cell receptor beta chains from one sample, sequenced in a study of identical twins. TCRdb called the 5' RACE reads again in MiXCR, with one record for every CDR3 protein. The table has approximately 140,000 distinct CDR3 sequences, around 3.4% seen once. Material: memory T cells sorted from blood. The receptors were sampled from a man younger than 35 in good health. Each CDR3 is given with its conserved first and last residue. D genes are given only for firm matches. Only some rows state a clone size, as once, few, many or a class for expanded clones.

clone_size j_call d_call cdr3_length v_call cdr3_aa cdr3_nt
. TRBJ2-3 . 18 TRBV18 CASSTKRGRRESTDTQYF TGTGCCAGCTCAACCAAACGGGGTCGCAGGGAGAGCACAGATACGCAGTATTTT
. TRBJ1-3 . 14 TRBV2 CASTIRGRGNTIYF TGTGCCAGCACCATCCGGGGAAGAGGAAACACCATATATTTT
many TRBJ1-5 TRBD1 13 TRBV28 CASTPDRVQPQHF TGTGCCAGCACCCCGGACAGGGTTCAGCCCCAGCATTTT
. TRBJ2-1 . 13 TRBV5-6 CASSLFPINEQFF TGTGCCAGCAGCTTGTTCCCCATCAATGAGCAGTTCTTC
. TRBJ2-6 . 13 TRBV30 CAWSQDGANVLTF TGTGCCTGGAGCCAAGACGGGGCCAACGTCCTGACTTTC
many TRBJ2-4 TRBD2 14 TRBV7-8 CASSLSPRGSIQYF TGTGCCAGCAGCTTAAGCCCGCGGGGGAGCATTCAGTACTTC
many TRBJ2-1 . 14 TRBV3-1 CASSQVTTSNEQFF TGTGCCAGCAGCCAAGTAACCACTTCCAATGAGCAGTTCTTC
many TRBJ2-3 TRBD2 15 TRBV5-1 CASSLGLAHTDTQYF TGCGCCAGCAGCTTGGGACTAGCACACACAGATACGCAGTATTTT
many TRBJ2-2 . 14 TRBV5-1 CASRSHPNTGELFF TGCGCCAGCAGATCGCACCCGAACACCGGGGAGCTGTTTTTT
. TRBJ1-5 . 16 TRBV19 CASSVEQTGLHQPQHF TGTGCCAGTAGTGTTGAGCAAACAGGGTTACATCAGCCCCAGCATTTT
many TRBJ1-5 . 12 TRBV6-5 CASGGLNQPQHF TGTGCCAGCGGGGGGCTCAATCAGCCCCAGCATTTT
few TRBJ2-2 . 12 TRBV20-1 CSAREHTGELFF TGCAGTGCCCGGGAGCACACCGGGGAGCTGTTTTTT
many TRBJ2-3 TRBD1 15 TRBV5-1 CASSLDRGRTDTQYF TGCGCCAGCAGCTTGGACAGGGGAAGGACAGATACGCAGTATTTT
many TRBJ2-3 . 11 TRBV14 CASSWGDTQYF TGTGCCAGCAGCTGGGGGGATACGCAGTATTTT
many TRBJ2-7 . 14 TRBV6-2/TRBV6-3 CASSSAPDPHEQYF TGTGCCAGCAGTTCCGCGCCCGACCCCCACGAGCAGTACTTC
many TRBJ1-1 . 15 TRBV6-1 CASSPDSRGWTEAFF TGTGCCAGCAGCCCCGATAGTCGGGGCTGGACTGAAGCTTTCTTT
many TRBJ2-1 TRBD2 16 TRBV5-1 CASSLATSGLLNEQFF TGCGCCAGCAGCTTGGCCACTAGCGGGCTCCTTAATGAGCAGTTCTTC
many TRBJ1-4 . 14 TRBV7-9 CASSSKRLNEKLFF TGTGCCAGCAGCTCCAAGAGACTTAATGAAAAACTGTTTTTT
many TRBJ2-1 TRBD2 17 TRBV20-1 CSAGGGFSGSSYNEQFF TGCAGTGCTGGTGGGGGATTTAGCGGGAGCTCCTACAATGAGCAGTTCTTC
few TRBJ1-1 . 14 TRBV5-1 CASSLDVRTDQAFF TGCGCCAGCAGCTTGGACGTGAGGACGGACCAAGCTTTCTTT
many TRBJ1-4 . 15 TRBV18 CASSPQGSTNEKLFF TGTGCCAGCTCACCTCAGGGTTCGACTAATGAAAAACTGTTTTTT
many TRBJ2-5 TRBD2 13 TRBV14 CANSGRDQETQYF TGTGCCAACTCGGGGAGGGACCAAGAGACCCAGTACTTC
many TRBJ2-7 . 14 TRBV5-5 CASSLMWGIHEQYF TGTGCCAGCAGCTTGATGTGGGGAATCCACGAGCAGTACTTC
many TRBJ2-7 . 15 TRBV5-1 CASSLVPTGLDEQYF TGCGCCAGCAGCTTGGTACCCACAGGTCTTGACGAGCAGTACTTC
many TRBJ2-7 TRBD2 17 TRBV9 CASSVDGTSGRRAEQYF TGTGCCAGCAGCGTAGACGGGACTAGCGGGAGGAGGGCCGAGCAGTACTTC
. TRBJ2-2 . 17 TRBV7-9 CASSLARARAWTGELFF TGTGCCAGCAGCTTAGCTCGTGCGCGGGCTTGGACCGGGGAGCTGTTTTTT
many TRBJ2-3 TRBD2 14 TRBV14 CASSLLAGSDTQYF TGTGCCAGCAGCCTCCTAGCGGGATCAGATACGCAGTATTTT
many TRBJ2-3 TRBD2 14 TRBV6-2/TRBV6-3 CASSRDYTTDTQYF TGTGCCAGCAGCAGGGACTATACCACAGATACGCAGTATTTT
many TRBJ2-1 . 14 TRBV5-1 CASKPLTGYDEQFF TGCGCCTCCAAACCCCTAACAGGGTATGATGAGCAGTTCTTC
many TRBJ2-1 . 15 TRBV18 CASSRPGRGRNEQFF TGTGCCAGCTCACGCCCGGGGAGAGGACGAAATGAGCAGTTCTTC
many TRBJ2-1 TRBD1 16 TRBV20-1 CSARARDRELYNEQFF TGCAGTGCTAGAGCCCGGGACAGGGAGCTATACAATGAGCAGTTCTTC
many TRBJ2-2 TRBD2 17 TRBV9 CASSGASGNSNTGELFF TGTGCCAGCAGCGGCGCTAGCGGGAATTCGAACACCGGGGAGCTGTTTTTT
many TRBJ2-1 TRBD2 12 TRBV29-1 CSVLAGVSEQFF TGCAGCGTTCTAGCGGGAGTCTCGGAGCAGTTCTTC
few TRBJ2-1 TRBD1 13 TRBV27 CASSLSGDRAWVF TGTGCCAGCAGTTTATCAGGGGACAGGGCGTGGGTCTTC
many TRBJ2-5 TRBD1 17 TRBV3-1 CASSQIGGTGGSETQYF TGTGCCAGCAGCCAAATAGGTGGGACAGGGGGGTCAGAGACCCAGTACTTC
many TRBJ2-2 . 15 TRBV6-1 CASRSRGGDTGELFF TGTGCCAGCAGGTCCCGGGGCGGTGACACCGGGGAGCTGTTTTTT
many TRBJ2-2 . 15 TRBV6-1 CASSVRGRDTGELFF TGTGCCAGCAGTGTTAGGGGGAGGGACACCGGGGAGCTGTTTTTT
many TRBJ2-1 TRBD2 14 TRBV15 CATERGGSYNEQFF TGTGCCACCGAGCGGGGAGGCTCCTACAATGAGCAGTTCTTC
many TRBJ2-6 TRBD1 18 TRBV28 CASSRPGQGRWGANVLTF TGTGCCAGCAGCCGACCGGGACAGGGGAGGTGGGGGGCCAACGTCCTGACTTTC
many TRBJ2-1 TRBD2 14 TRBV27 CASSTLTSGNEQFF TGTGCCAGCAGTACCTTGACTAGCGGCAATGAGCAGTTCTTC
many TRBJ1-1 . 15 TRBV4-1 CASSHPDRKNTEAFF TGCGCCAGCAGCCACCCAGACAGAAAAAACACTGAAGCTTTCTTT
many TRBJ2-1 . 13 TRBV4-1 CASSQERWNEQFF TGCGCCAGCAGCCAAGAAAGGTGGAATGAGCAGTTCTTC
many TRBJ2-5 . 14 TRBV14 CASSQGGSTETQYF TGTGCCAGCAGCCAAGGGGGCAGTACGGAGACCCAGTACTTC
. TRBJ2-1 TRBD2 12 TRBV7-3 CASSYGLAGWFF TGTGCCAGCAGCTATGGACTAGCGGGATGGTTCTTC
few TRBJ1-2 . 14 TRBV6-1 CASSAGTTNYGYTF TGTGCCAGCAGCGCCGGGACAACAAACTATGGCTACACCTTC